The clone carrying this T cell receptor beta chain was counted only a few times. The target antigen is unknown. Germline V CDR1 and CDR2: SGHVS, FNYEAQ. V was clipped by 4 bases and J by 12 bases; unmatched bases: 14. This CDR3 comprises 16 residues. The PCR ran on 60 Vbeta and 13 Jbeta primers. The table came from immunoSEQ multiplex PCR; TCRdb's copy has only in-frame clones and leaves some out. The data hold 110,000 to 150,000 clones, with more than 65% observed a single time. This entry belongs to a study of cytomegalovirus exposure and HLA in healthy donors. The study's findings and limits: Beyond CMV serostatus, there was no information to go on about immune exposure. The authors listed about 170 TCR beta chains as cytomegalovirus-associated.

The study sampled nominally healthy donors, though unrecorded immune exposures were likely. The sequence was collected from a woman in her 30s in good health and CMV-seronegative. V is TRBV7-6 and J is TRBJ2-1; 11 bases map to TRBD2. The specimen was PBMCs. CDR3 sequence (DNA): TGTGCCAGCAGCTCCAAACTAGCGGGAGATTTCAGTGGGCAGTTCTTC. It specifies CASSSKLAGDFSGQFF.